These 21 T cell receptor beta chains originate from one sample sequenced in a study of shared clonotypes between healthy human individuals. Assay: immunoSEQ multiplex PCR; the TCRdb copy retains only in-frame clones and omits some. This table holds millions of clones, around nine tenths found once. The specimen sequenced was naive CD4+ T cells sorted from blood. As for subset: CD45RA+ positively selected. These receptors came from a man in his late teens or twenties in good health.

The chain links TRBV5-1 to TRBJ2-3; D perhaps matches TRBD1 (6 bases). The CDR3 has 16 amino acids. Germline V gives CDR1 SGHRS, CDR2 YFSETQ. Trimming left V 0 bases short and J 2 bases short, with 13 bases between. DNA of the CDR3: TGCGCCAGCAGCTTGGTAGCCAGGGGCCTCACAGATACGCAGTATTTT. This encodes CASSLVARGLTDTQYF.

This chain connects TRBV5-5 to TRBJ2-7; TRBD2 aligns across 8 bases. V trimming: 0 bases; J trimming: 7 bases; junction bases outside the gene matches: 9. This CDR3 spans 15 amino acids. Germline loops: CDR1 SGHKS, CDR2 YYEKEE (reference sequence). The CDR3 sequence is CASSLAGTRDLEQYF. CDR3 sequence (DNA): TGTGCCAGCAGCTTGGCCGGGACTAGGGACTTAGAGCAGTACTTC.

V is TRBV15 and J is TRBJ2-7; unclear D gene. This CDR3 has 13 residues. Germline loops: CDR1 LNHNV, CDR2 YYDKDF (reference sequence). V lost 9 bases and J lost 0, with 12 bases in between. The CDR3 bases are TGTGCCACACGATACGGCAACTCCTACGAGCAGTACTTC. It specifies CATRYGNSYEQYF.

The chain couples TRBV7-2 to TRBJ2-3, with 10 bases matching TRBD2. Trimming took 5 bases from V and 3 from J; bases not matched to a gene: 2. Germline values: CDR1 SGHTA, CDR2 FQGNSA. CDR3 length: 14 amino acids. As DNA, the CDR3 is TGTGCCAGCAGCGAGGGACTAGCGACAGATACGCAGTATTTT. Translating it yields CASSEGLATDTQYF.

This clone has just one count. CDR3 sequence (DNA): TGTGCCAGCAGCTCCTTTGAAGCAGGTCCGCGCAACATGAACACTGAAGCTTTCTTT. As protein: CASSSFEAGPRNMNTEAFF. This rearrangement joins TRBV6-9 to TRBJ1-1; D not certain. CDR1 and CDR2 from the germline V gene are MNHGY and SVAAGI. V shed 6 bases and J shed 0 bases, with 26 bases lying between them. The CDR3 covers 19 residues.

The chain uses TRBV7-9 and TRBJ1-2; no definite D call. Germline assignment: CDR1 SEHNR and CDR2 FQNEAQ (reference sequence). V gave up 2 bases and J gave up 2 bases, with 9 bases separating them. The CDR3 runs to 14 residues. This chain's CDR3 is CASSLYTENYGYTF. The CDR3 nucleotides are TGTGCCAGCAGCTTATATACGGAGAACTATGGCTACACCTTC. Using reference TRBV7-9 and TRBJ1-2 for the parts outside the CDR3, the full variable domain is DTGVSQNPRHKITKRGQNVTFRCDPISEHNRLYWYRQTLGQGPEFLTYFQNEAQLEKSRLLSDRFSAERPKGSFSTLEIQRTEQGDSAMYLCASSLYTENYGYTFGSGTRLTVV.

This clone was seen a handful of times. The rearrangement uses TRBV28 and TRBJ1-1, with D tentatively TRBD1 (6 bases). CDR3 length equals 12 residues. Deletions cut 6 bases from V and 6 bases from J, with 11 bases between. CDR1 is MDHEN and CDR2 is SYDVKM in the germline V gene. The CDR3 sequence: CASRSDRSEAFF. The CDR3 nucleotides are TGTGCCAGCAGATCAGACAGGTCTGAAGCTTTCTTT.

This sequence joins TRBV7-8 and TRBJ1-1; perhaps TRBD1 as D (5 bases). From germline, CDR1 is SGHVS and CDR2 FQNEAQ. V was trimmed by 1 base and J by 5 bases, leaving 17 bases between them. The CDR3 totals 16 residues. The CDR3 region has the DNA TGTGCCAGCAGCTTAGGTGTTGCGGGGCTAGAGACTGAAGCTTTCTTT. Translated: CASSLGVAGLETEAFF.

The genes are TRBV7-2 and TRBJ2-2, with 12 bases fitting TRBD2. Losses at the gene ends were 5 bases for V and 4 bases for J; bases not matched to a gene: 5. This CDR3 region has 16 residues. Per the germline V gene, CDR1 is SGHTA and CDR2 is FQGNSA. CDR3 nucleotides: TGTGCCAGCAGCCTGCGGACTAGCGGGGCCACCGGGGAGCTGTTTTTT. Its protein is CASSLRTSGATGELFF.

V usage is TRBV4-3 and J usage is TRBJ2-6; 9 bases agree with TRBD1. The CDR3 has 19 residues. V was pared by 0 bases and J by 3 bases, with 9 bases of the junction left unmatched. Germline CDR1 and CDR2: LGHNA and YSLEER. CDR3 DNA sequence: TGCGCCAGCAGCCAAGATGGGGGACAGGGTCTCTTTGGGGCCAACGTCCTGACTTTC. Its translation: CASSQDGGQGLFGANVLTF.

Worth noting for this clone: Other DNA variants within this sample encode the same CDR3. This chain links TRBV9 with TRBJ2-3; a weak D match, TRBD2 (5 bases). V shed 0 bases and J shed 1 base, with 9 bases lying between them. The CDR3 is made up of 15 amino acids. Per germline, CDR1 SGDLS and CDR2 YYNGEE. The DNA of the CDR3 is TGTGCCAGCAGCGTAGGGCTAGCAGGCACAGATACGCAGTATTTT. Translated, it gives CASSVGLAGTDTQYF. Looking up the rest from reference TRBV9 and TRBJ2-3 gives the full variable domain: DSGVTQTPKHLITATGQRVTLRCSPRSGDLSVYWYQQSLDQGLQFLIQYYNGEERAKGNILERFSAQQFPDLHSELNLSSLELGDSALYFCASSVGLAGTDTQYFGPGTRLTVL.

This chain connects TRBV28 to TRBJ2-4; D is undetermined. The length of the CDR3 is 17 residues. V was cut by 6 bases and J by 1 base, with 19 bases left in between. CDR1 is MDHEN and CDR2 is SYDVKM in the germline V gene. CDR3 sequence: CASSRVWAGGAKNIQYF. CDR3 coding DNA: TGTGCCAGCAGCCGCGTTTGGGCAGGCGGTGCCAAAAACATTCAGTACTTC.

A remark on this clone: One junction end disagrees with the germline gene, perhaps due to a read error. The J gene is TRBJ1-2, the V gene TRBV5-1, with D uncertain. CDR1 SGHRS and CDR2 YFSETQ come from the germline V gene. The CDR3 runs to 14 residues. In DNA form, the CDR3 reads TGCGCCAGCAGCTCTGACACCGATAGTTCTTTGCTTTCCTTC. Its translation is CASSSDTDSSLLSF.

This clone was picked up one time. CDR3 amino acids: CASSEPNPTEAFF. The CDR3 DNA reads TGTGCCAGCAGTGAACCGAACCCAACTGAAGCTTTCTTT. The chain has TRBV2 and TRBJ1-1; D is unclear. Germline-derived CDR1 and CDR2 are SNHLY and FYNNEI. The CDR3 covers 13 residues. V was cut by 2 bases and J by 5 bases, with 9 bases left in between.

This sequence joins TRBV2 and TRBJ2-7; D unresolved. CDR3 length: 12 residues. V gave up 6 bases and J gave up 6 bases, with 12 bases separating them. Germline lookup yields CDR1 SNHLY and CDR2 FYNNEI. The CDR3 reads CASRNLASEQYF. CDR3 nucleotide sequence: TGTGCCAGCAGAAATCTCGCGAGCGAGCAGTACTTC.

The chain carries TRBV28 and TRBJ1-5, with a weak D call TRBD1 (5 bases). Per the germline V gene, CDR1 is MDHEN and CDR2 is SYDVKM. This CDR3 comprises 13 residues. Trimming took 5 bases from V and 7 from J, leaving 12 bases between them. CDR3 sequence reads: CASSTGTGQPQHF. CDR3 nucleotide sequence: TGTGCCAGCAGTACCGGGACCGGCCAGCCCCAGCATTTT. The full variable domain, its missing parts supplied by reference TRBV28 and TRBJ1-5, is DVKVTQSSRYLVKRTGEKVFLECVQDMDHENMFWYRQDPGLGLRLIYFSYDVKMKEKGDIPEGYSVSREKKERFSLILESASTNQTSMYLCASSTGTGQPQHFGDGTRLSIL.

Comment on this clone: Other DNA sequences within the sample encode an identical CDR3. The V gene is TRBV10-3, the J gene TRBJ2-7; D possibly corresponds to TRBD2 (6 bases). The CDR3 runs to 14 residues. Trimming removed 0 bases from V and 1 base from J, with 7 bases in between. Germline CDR1 reads ENHRY; CDR2 reads SYGVKD. The CDR3 loop is CAISESSGSYEQYF. For the CDR3, the DNA is TGTGCCATCAGTGAGTCTAGCGGATCCTACGAGCAGTACTTC.

This clone occurred once. The rearrangement links TRBV5-1 to TRBJ2-7; 9 bases agree with TRBD2. The V gene end was trimmed by 5 bases and the J gene end by 3 bases; junction bases not matched to a gene: 12. The CDR3 runs 16 residues. The V gene's germline CDR1 is SGHRS and CDR2 YFSETQ. The CDR3 loop reads CASSPASGALVYEQYF. CDR3 coding DNA: TGCGCCAGCAGTCCTGCTAGCGGGGCCCTCGTCTACGAGCAGTACTTC.

This clone was seen a few times. V is TRBV19 and J is TRBJ1-1; TRBD1 might be the D (6 bases). CDR3 length: 14 amino acids. V was pared by 3 bases and J by 2 bases, with 10 bases between. Germline CDR1 and CDR2: LNHDA and SQIVND (reference sequence). The CDR3, as DNA: TGTGCCAGTAGTATTTGGGGGCGCAACACTGAAGCTTTCTTT. It specifies CASSIWGRNTEAFF.

The chain links TRBV18 to TRBJ2-7, with 9 positions matching TRBD2. CDR1 and CDR2 (germline): KGHSH, LQKENI. The CDR3 length is 15 residues. The J segment lost 7 bases and the V segment lost 0 bases, leaving 7 bases of the junction unmatched. The CDR3 DNA sequence: TGTGCCAGCTCACCACCGGCTAGCGGGGCCCAGGAGCAGTACTTC. It yields the protein CASSPPASGAQEQYF.

The rearrangement links TRBV5-1 to TRBJ2-3; D gene uncertain. V lost 6 bases, J lost 4 bases, and 18 bases lay in between. Per germline, CDR1 SGHRS and CDR2 YFSETQ. The CDR3 loop spans 15 amino acids. CDR3 DNA: TGCGCCAGCAAACCCGGGCTTAGCATTGCAGATACGCAGTATTTT. Translation: CASKPGLSIADTQYF.